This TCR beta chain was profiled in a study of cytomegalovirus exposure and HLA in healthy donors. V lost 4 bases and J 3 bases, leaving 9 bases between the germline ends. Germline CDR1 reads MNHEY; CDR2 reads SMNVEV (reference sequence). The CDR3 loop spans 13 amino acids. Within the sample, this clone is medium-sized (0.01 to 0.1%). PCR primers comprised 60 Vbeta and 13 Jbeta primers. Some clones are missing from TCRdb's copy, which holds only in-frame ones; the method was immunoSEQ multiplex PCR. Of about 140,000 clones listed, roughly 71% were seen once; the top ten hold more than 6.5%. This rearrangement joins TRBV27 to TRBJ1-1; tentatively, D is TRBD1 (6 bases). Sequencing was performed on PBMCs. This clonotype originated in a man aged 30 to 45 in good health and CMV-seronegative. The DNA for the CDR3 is TGTGCCAGCAGTTGGGCAGGGGACACTGAAGCTTTCTTT. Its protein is CASSWAGDTEAFF.